The 18 T cell receptor beta chains given below trace back to one sample, sequenced in a study of blood T cell repertoires in COVID-19. Profiled with immunoSEQ multiplex PCR; TCRdb holds only in-frame clones, not every one. The sample yields around 210,000 clones, over 80% seen once. Sequenced input: peripheral blood. Receptors were obtained from a man aged 60 to 69 with COVID-19, enrolled during active disease.

The chain joins TRBV27 to TRBJ2-7; 8 nucleotides match TRBD2. This CDR3 is built from 16 residues. V was pared by 6 bases and J by 4 bases, with 14 bases of the junction left unmatched. The germline CDR1 and CDR2 sequences are MNHEY and SMNVEV (reference sequence). The CDR3 coding sequence is TGTGCCAGCAGCTCCCGGGGGGGGACCGGAGTATACGAGCAGTACTTC. Protein product: CASSSRGGTGVYEQYF.

V usage is TRBV7-2 and J usage is TRBJ2-5; maybe TRBD1 (6 bases). Trimming stripped 8 bases from V and 0 bases from J, with 16 bases between. CDR1 and CDR2 (germline): SGHTA, FQGNSA. The CDR3 length is 15 residues. The CDR3 DNA follows: TGTGCCAGCGACAAACAGGGCCGGAACCAAGAGACCCAGTACTTC. This sequence encodes CASDKQGRNQETQYF.

This chain links TRBV4-2 with TRBJ2-1; 14 bases match TRBD2. This CDR3 contains 19 residues. Looked up from germline, CDR1 is LGHNA and CDR2 is YNFKEQ. V lost 3 bases and J lost 5; bases outside the gene matches: 12. The CDR3, as DNA: TGTGCCAGCAGCCAGGCCGGGACTAGCGGGAGATGGGCAAACAATGAGCAGTTCTTC. It is translated as CASSQAGTSGRWANNEQFF.

The chain combines TRBV2 with TRBJ2-1; TRBD2 matches at 13 bases. Germline V CDR1 and CDR2: SNHLY, FYNNEI. Trimming cost V 8 bases and J 7 bases; bases outside gene matches: 5. The length of the CDR3 is 14 residues. CDR3 DNA sequence: TGTGCCAGCGTCAGGACTAGCGGGAGAAATGAGCAGTTCTTC. It yields the protein CASVRTSGRNEQFF.

A remark on this clone: Compared with germline, one end of the junction differs, possibly owing to a read error. The rearrangement uses TRBV30 and TRBJ1-2; D call uncertain. The germline CDR1 and CDR2 sequences are GTSNPN and SVGIG (reference sequence). The CDR3 consists of 11 residues. The DNA for the CDR3 is TGTGCCTGGAGTCTGGGCCCTGGCAACACCTTC. It is translated as CAWSLGPGNTF.

The rearrangement links TRBV12-3 or TRBV12-4 to TRBJ2-3; D not resolved. V was trimmed by 2 bases and J by 4 bases, leaving 4 bases between them. There are 12 residues in the CDR3. CDR3 loop: CASSLSPDTQYF. The CDR3, as DNA: TGTGCCAGCAGTTTATCTCCAGATACGCAGTATTTT.

This rearrangement joins TRBV18 to TRBJ1-1; TRBD1 might be the D (6 bases). Trimming stripped 3 bases from V and 3 bases from J, with 8 bases between. The germline CDR1 and CDR2 sequences are KGHSH and LQKENI. The CDR3 consists of 13 residues. The CDR3 spells CASSPNRDTEAFF. The CDR3 nucleotides are TGTGCCAGCTCACCGAACAGGGACACTGAAGCTTTCTTT.

The CDR3 DNA reads TGTGCCAGCAGTTTCTGGTGGCTTGGCTACACCTTC. It translates to CASSFWWLGYTF. The chain recombines TRBV28 with TRBJ1-2; no reliable D call. Trimming removed 3 bases from V and 7 bases from J, with 9 bases in between. This CDR3 region has 12 residues. CDR1 and CDR2 from the germline V gene are MDHEN and SYDVKM.

The V and J genes are TRBV24-1 and TRBJ2-5, with D possibly matching TRBD2 (6 bases). The germline V and J ends were trimmed by 5 bases and 4 bases, with 10 bases remaining between them. This CDR3 comprises 13 residues. CDR1 and CDR2 from the germline V gene are KGHDR and SFDVKD. In DNA, the CDR3 is TGTGCCACCAGTGGTCAGGGAGGAGAGACCCAGTACTTC. As protein: CATSGQGGETQYF.

The CDR3 region is CASRGQPGTTIYF. The CDR3 nucleotides are TGTGCCAGCAGGGGACAGCCTGGGACTACCATATATTTT. The chain recombines TRBV6-5 with TRBJ1-3, with 7 positions matching TRBD1. Trimming at V came to 6 bases and at J to 10 bases, leaving 9 bases not matched to a gene. CDR1 is MNHEY and CDR2 is SVGAGI in the germline V gene. This CDR3 has 13 residues.

V gene TRBV5-1 combines with J gene TRBJ1-3; TRBD1 matches 7 bases. The CDR3 has 17 residues. The J segment lost 0 bases and the V segment lost 2 bases, leaving 8 bases of the junction unmatched. CDR1 and CDR2 from the germline V gene are SGHRS and YFSETQ. The CDR3 bases are TGCGCCAGCAGCTTATCCGGGACAGCGGCCTCTGGAAACACCATATATTTT. Its translation: CASSLSGTAASGNTIYF. The full variable domain, its missing parts supplied by reference TRBV5-1 and TRBJ1-3, is KAGVTQTPRYLIKTRGQQVTLSCSPISGHRSVSWYQQTPGQGLQFLFEYFSETQRNKGNFPGRFSGRQFSNSRSEMNVSTLELGDSALYLCASSLSGTAASGNTIYFGEGSWLTVV.

The V call is TRBV27, the J call TRBJ1-5; the match to TRBD1 covers 7 bases. Germline lookup yields CDR1 MNHEY and CDR2 SMNVEV (reference sequence). The ends lost 2 bases at V and 3 bases at J; junction bases unmatched: 7. CDR3 length: 16 residues. The CDR3 DNA reads as TGTGCCAGCAGTTTACGACAGGGCATAAACAATCAGCCCCAGCATTTT. Its translation is CASSLRQGINNQPQHF.

The chain uses TRBV2 and TRBJ1-1, with 8 bases lining up with TRBD1. With 9 bases clipped from V and 1 base from J, the junction kept 4 bases outside the gene matches. CDR1 SNHLY and CDR2 FYNNEI come from the germline V gene. The CDR3 extends over 13 amino acids. The CDR3, as DNA: TGTGCCAGTCACGGACAGGGGAACACTGAAGCTTTCTTT. Its translation: CASHGQGNTEAFF.

This clone was found a few times. This sequence joins TRBV30 and TRBJ1-1, with TRBD1 matching 9 bases. In germline, CDR1 is GTSNPN, CDR2 SVGIG (reference sequence). The trim removed 3 bases at V and 4 bases at J, leaving 6 bases unmatched. The CDR3 consists of 14 residues. CDR3 protein: CAWSHGQGTTEAFF. For the CDR3, the DNA is TGTGCCTGGAGCCATGGACAGGGGACCACTGAAGCTTTCTTT. The complete variable domain, with remaining parts taken from reference TRBV30 and TRBJ1-1, reads SQTIHQWPATLVQPVGSPLSLECTVEGTSNPNLYWYRQAAGRGLQLLFYSVGIGQISSEVPQNLSASRPQDRQFILSSKKLLLSDSGFYLCAWSHGQGTTEAFFGQGTRLTVV.

The V gene is TRBV5-1, the J gene TRBJ2-3; a weak D match, TRBD1 (6 bases). Trimming removed 4 bases at V and 2 bases at J, with 14 bases between. Germline CDR1 and CDR2: SGHRS and YFSETQ. This CDR3 comprises 15 residues. CDR3 coding DNA: TGCGCCAGCAGCAGAAACAGGGAACACACAGATACGCAGTATTTT. It codes for CASSRNREHTDTQYF.

The rearrangement links TRBV30 to TRBJ2-7; D may be TRBD1 (6 bases). The V end was cut by 5 bases, the J end by 4 bases, with 15 bases between. The CDR3 covers 13 residues. Looked up from germline, CDR1 is GTSNPN and CDR2 is SVGIG (reference sequence). CDR3 amino acids: CAWGPDSFYEQYF. In nucleotides, the CDR3 is TGTGCCTGGGGACCGGACAGCTTTTACGAGCAGTACTTC.

The V gene is TRBV30, the J gene TRBJ1-4; D gene ambiguous. The germline V gene has CDR1 GTSNPN and CDR2 SVGIG (reference sequence). This CDR3 has 14 residues. Trimming took 2 bases from V and 0 from J, leaving 7 bases between them. As DNA, the CDR3 is TGTGCCTGGAGTCCGGGTCCAACTAATGAAAAACTGTTTTTT. Encoded protein: CAWSPGPTNEKLFF.

The gene calls are TRBV18 and TRBJ2-5, with 8 bases lining up with TRBD1. Germline CDR1 KGHSH, CDR2 LQKENI. The junction had 8 bases not matched to a gene; V was cut back by 3 bases and J by 5 bases. This CDR3 region has 15 residues. Here the CDR3 reads CASSPMDRAGETQYF. CDR3 nucleotides: TGTGCCAGCTCACCTATGGACAGGGCGGGGGAGACCCAGTACTTC.